Given below is one TCR beta chain in context. The sample originates from a study of blood T cell repertoires in COVID-19. TCRdb's table, derived via immunoSEQ multiplex PCR, lists solely in-frame clones and lacks some. This sample has 70,000 to 95,000 clones, with roughly 88% found just once. Germline-derived CDR1 and CDR2 are SGHVS and FQNEAQ. The CDR3 consists of 14 residues. With V trimmed by 4 bases and J by 2 bases, 2 bases remained unmatched. The chain couples TRBV7-8 to TRBJ1-5, with 7 nucleotides matching TRBD1. Sequencing was performed on peripheral blood. The sequence was obtained from a human donor with active COVID-19. The donor label of this sample is uncertain. In nucleotides, the CDR3 is TGTGCCAGCAGCTCTGACAGGGGCAATCAGCCCCAGCATTTT. Protein sequence: CASSSDRGNQPQHF.